Included here is one T cell receptor beta chain sequence, with context. Its antigen remains undetermined. Base qualities are not recorded, but no much larger clone differs from it by a single base. From its cysteine to its phenylalanine, the CDR3 spans 15 amino acids. Only CDR3 DNA remains: 45 bases, in frame from the first base. After removal of 4 bases from V and 3 bases from J, the junction retains 2 bases not matched to a gene. Looking up the germline V gene (reference sequence) yields CDR1 SGHKS and CDR2 YYEKEE. The sample is drawn from a study of T cell responses to AZD1222 COVID-19 vaccine (dated by TCRdb to the early 2020s). The study in broad terms: TCR sequencing covered some 250 trial participants: about 210 given two doses of AZD1222 and approximately 26 given two doses of MenACWY control vaccine. Trial participants were enrolled by age into subgroups of 18-55, 56-69 and 70-plus years, and around 150, 28 and 57 TCR-sequenced participants, respectively, were included in these subgroups.

The sample's time point label, decoded: about 28 days (+/-7) after the second vaccine dose. AZD1222 recipients with second doses at about 4 weeks or about 12 weeks were pooled, because spike-specific TCR depth and breadth did not differ between schedules. Samples from vaccinated people were obtained from the UK trials COV001 and COV002, which included a single-blind randomized controlled phase 2/3 trial of AZD1222 (ChAdOx1 nCoV-19) in healthy adults. For TCRbeta chain sequencing, PBMC samples were collected from trial participants at day 0 and at day 28 after the second dose. Summary of the overall study and its limitations: Reportedly, close to half of the unique spike-specific TCRs recognized epitopes lying outside the regions that are mutated in the B.1.351 and B.1.1.7 variants. Vaccine-associated CD4 TCRs spanned the whole spike protein, with dominant responses in regions 160-218 and 743-854. Spike-specific TCR breadth and depth rose significantly after two AZD1222 doses compared with day 0 and with MenACWY recipients. Because no day 14 peak-response samples were available, the repertoires could be characterized only after the peak T cell response. Participants were mostly white British and included more females than males, and it was suggested by the authors that clonal diversity may have been underestimated. Only five to seven AZD1222 recipients were SARS-CoV-2 seropositive at baseline, limiting conclusions about previously exposed vaccinees. The 56-69-year group was small, and its depth increase did not reach significance, likely because of low power.

The CDR3 regions of human TCRbeta chains were subjected to immunosequencing. Regarding the original processing steps: TCRs in the repertoires were compared against a reference library of SARS-CoV-2-specific TCRs that had been generated with the MIRA antigen-specificity platform. Breadth was defined as the fraction of unique TCRs that were SARS-CoV-2-associated. Depth was defined as the fraction of total T cells that were SARS-CoV-2-associated. Each spike-specific TCR was assigned to its reactive spike region and to a CD4 or CD8 class using the MIRA data. Log10-transformed breadth and depth values were compared by one-way ANOVA with Sidak's multiple comparisons tests. Imported from immuneACCESS, the table was reduced by TCRdb to in-frame sequences with V and J called. These copies leave out some clones; in studies compared against another copy, an unresolved V gene accounts for under half, and the cause of the remainder is not known. The V and J calls and clone size were taken over from that table, and D and trimming were inferred from the DNA. The sample includes approximately 120,000 clones, with 85% to 90% observed a single time. The top ten constitute almost 4.5% of the sample.

The source of this sequence is an adult who received the AZD1222 COVID-19 vaccine. Recombination connected TRBV5-5 to TRBJ2-5, and TRBD2 aligns with 14 junction nucleotides. The specimen comprised peripheral blood, sampled 28 days after the second AZD1222 dose. For the CDR3, the sequence is CASSPGLAGEETQYF. DNA sequence: TGTGCCAGCAGCCCGGGACTAGCGGGGGAAGAGACCCAGTACTTC.